Below, 5 T cell receptor beta chains from the same sample are listed, as sequenced in a study of blood T cell repertoires in COVID-19. Data came from immunoSEQ multiplex PCR; TCRdb stores just in-frame clones and leaves some out. The data show about 57,000 clones, around 92% seen once. The sequenced sample was peripheral blood. The receptors shown here come from a man in his fifties or sixties with acute or convalescent COVID-19.

Here the CDR3 reads CASSTRGDQPQHF. DNA of the CDR3: TGTGCCAGCAGCACCAGGGGCGACCAGCCCCAGCATTTT. The chain carries TRBV7-2 and TRBJ1-5; TRBD1 is a possible D gene (6 bases). V was shortened by 5 bases and J by 7 bases, with 12 bases between the two germline ends. The CDR3 is 13 amino acids. CDR1 is SGHTA, CDR2 FQGNSA, per germline.

The CDR3 nucleotides read TGTGCCAGCAGCCCCGGGGTCCGGGTGGATACGCAGTATTTT. The encoded protein is CASSPGVRVDTQYF. This sequence joins TRBV7-3 and TRBJ2-3; a weak D match, TRBD2 (5 bases). Germline assignment: CDR1 SGHTA and CDR2 FQGTGA. With 5 bases removed from V and 6 bases from J, the gap between germline ends came to 15 bases. This CDR3 is 14 amino acids long.

The chain recombines TRBV19 with TRBJ1-1, with 7 bases matching TRBD1. In germline, CDR1 is LNHDA, CDR2 SQIVND (reference sequence). The trim removed 4 bases at V and 4 bases at J, leaving 6 bases unmatched. The CDR3 loop spans 14 amino acids. This CDR3 reads CASSSRQGGTEAFF. CDR3 nucleotide sequence: TGTGCCAGTAGTAGCCGACAGGGAGGCACTGAAGCTTTCTTT.

This clone was found once. The CDR3 loop reads CASSLAGPQPQHF. The CDR3, as DNA: TGCGCCAGCAGCTTGGCAGGGCCTCAGCCCCAGCATTTT. The J gene is TRBJ1-5, the V gene TRBV5-1; tentative D call: TRBD1 (5 bases). The CDR3 runs to 13 residues. The germline V gene encodes CDR1 SGHRS and CDR2 YFSETQ. V was trimmed by 0 bases and J by 6 bases, leaving 7 bases between them.

This chain connects TRBV28 to TRBJ1-2, with D possibly matching TRBD1 (6 bases). The CDR3 is 15 amino acids. The ends were cut back, 5 bases at V and 6 bases at J, with 19 bases in the middle. CDR1 and CDR2 from the germline V gene are MDHEN and SYDVKM. The CDR3: CASSRTVGRANGYTF. CDR3 nucleotides: TGTGCCAGCAGTCGGACAGTCGGCCGGGCCAATGGCTACACCTTC.